This entry lists 5 T cell receptor beta chains sequenced from one sample in a study of T-cell reconstitution after alpha-beta-depleted transplantation in children. Preparation of the TCRbeta library was carried out with unique molecular identifiers. Each CDR3 protein gets one entry after TCRdb re-called the PCR reads with MiXCR. The sample carries over 150,000 distinct CDR3 sequences, approximately 6.9% recorded once. The sequencing used PBMCs, collected before TCRalphabeta/CD19-depleted stem cell transplant. These receptor sequences come from a boy younger than 10 with acute lymphoblastic leukemia, due to receive a stem cell transplant.

This clonotype was counted many times. The rearrangement joins TRBV7-7 to TRBJ2-2; either TRBD1 or TRBD2 may fit D (5 bases each). Trimming removed 5 bases from V and 7 bases from J, with 11 bases in between. The CDR3 has 13 residues. CDR1 SSHAT and CDR2 FNYEAQ come from the germline V gene (reference sequence). CDR3 coding DNA: TGTGCCAGCAGCCCGGGGCGGAGCGGGGAGCTGTTTTTT. Its translation is CASSPGRSGELFF.

This clonotype was counted only a few times. V is TRBV3-1 and J is TRBJ2-1; 9 nucleotides align to TRBD2. This CDR3 contains 15 residues. V was pared by 2 bases and J by 4 bases, with 3 bases of the junction left unmatched. Germline V gene sequence: CDR1 LGHDT, CDR2 YNNKEL (reference sequence). CDR3 in DNA: TGTGCCAGCAGCCAAAGACTAGCGGCTTACAATGAGCAGTTCTTC. It yields the protein CASSQRLAAYNEQFF.

This clonotype was seen once. V gene TRBV5-1 combines with J gene TRBJ2-1; perhaps TRBD1 as D (5 bases). With 0 bases removed from V and 4 bases from J, the gap between germline ends came to 8 bases. The length of the CDR3 is 14 residues. Germline V gene sequence: CDR1 SGHRS, CDR2 YFSETQ. CDR3 sequence reads: CASSLDPGYNEQFF. CDR3 sequence (DNA): TGCGCCAGCAGCTTGGATCCAGGGTACAATGAGCAGTTCTTC.

There are many counts of this clonotype. The J gene is TRBJ2-3, the V gene TRBV6-2 or TRBV6-3; 16 bases fit TRBD2. The CDR3 covers 21 residues. CDR1 is MNHEY, CDR2 SVGEGT, per germline. The J segment lost 2 bases and the V segment lost 2 bases, leaving 13 bases of the junction unmatched. CDR3 protein: CASSYRGSGLAGGESTDTQYF. As DNA, the CDR3 is TGTGCCAGCAGTTACAGAGGTTCGGGACTAGCGGGAGGGGAATCCACAGATACGCAGTATTTT.

The genes are TRBV12-3 or TRBV12-4 and TRBJ1-5, with D hard to call. Trimming took 6 bases from V and 0 from J, leaving 12 bases between them. The CDR3 extends over 15 amino acids. This CDR3 reads CASRKNLYSNQPQHF. The CDR3, as DNA: TGTGCCAGCAGAAAGAATCTGTATAGCAATCAGCCCCAGCATTTT.